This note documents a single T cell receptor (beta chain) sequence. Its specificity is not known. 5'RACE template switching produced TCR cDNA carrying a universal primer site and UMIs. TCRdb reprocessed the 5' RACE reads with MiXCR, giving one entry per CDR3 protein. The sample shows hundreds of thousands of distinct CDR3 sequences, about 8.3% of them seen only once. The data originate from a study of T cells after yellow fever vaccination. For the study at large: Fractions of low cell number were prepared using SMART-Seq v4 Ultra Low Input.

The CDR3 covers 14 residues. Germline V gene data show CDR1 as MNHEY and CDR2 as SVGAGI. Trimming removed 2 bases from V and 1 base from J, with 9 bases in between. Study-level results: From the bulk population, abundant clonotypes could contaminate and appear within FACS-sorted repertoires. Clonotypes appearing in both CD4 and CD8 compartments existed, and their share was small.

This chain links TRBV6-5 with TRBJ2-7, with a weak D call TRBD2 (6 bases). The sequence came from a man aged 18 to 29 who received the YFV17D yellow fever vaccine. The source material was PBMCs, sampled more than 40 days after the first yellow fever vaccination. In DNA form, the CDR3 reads TGTGCCAGCAGTTACGGTGGGACTTCCTACGAGCAGTACTTC. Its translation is CASSYGGTSYEQYF.